The 14 T cell receptor beta chains reported below all come from one sample, sequenced in a study of beta chain features in type 1 diabetes (dated by TCRdb to 2016 to 2019). Library construction relied on the immunoSEQ multiplex PCR assay. The entire isolated RNA was reverse transcribed using the High Capacity cDNA Reverse Transcription Kit, and thus expressed TCRB transcripts were sequenced. TCRdb's version of the immuneACCESS table is confined to in-frame rearrangements and falls short of the full clone set. An unresolved V gene accounts for under half of the shortfall where checked; the remainder is of unknown origin. For this sample the table gives hundreds of thousands of clones, of which around 14% were detected only once. Under 0.04% of the sample comes from the top ten. What was sequenced was naive CD4+ T cells from blood. In the paper's terms, the cell subset or site label means: true naive CD4+ T cells. These TCRs come from a young man in good health.

This clone showed up just a few times. V and J are TRBV2 and TRBJ1-1; no clear D gene. Trimming removed 6 bases from V and 6 bases from J, with 17 bases in between. The CDR3 contains 14 residues. CDR1 and CDR2 from the germline V gene are SNHLY and FYNNEI. The CDR3 sequence is CASSSEIGIAEAFF. As DNA, the CDR3 is TGTGCCAGCAGCTCCGAGATTGGGATCGCTGAAGCTTTCTTT. The whole variable domain, remainder taken from reference TRBV2 and TRBJ1-1, is EPEVTQTPSHQVTQMGQEVILRCVPISNHLYFYWYRQILGQKVEFLVSFYNNEISEKSEIFDDQFSVERPDGSNFTLKIRSTKLEDSAMYFCASSSEIGIAEAFFGQGTRLTVV.

The V and J genes are TRBV5-6 and TRBJ2-2; 8 positions match TRBD1. This CDR3 comprises 16 residues. CDR1 and CDR2 (germline): SGHDT, YYEEEE. Trimming at V came to 1 base and at J to 4 bases, leaving 6 bases not matched to a gene. CDR3 residues: CASSLMSGTGTGELFF. As DNA, the CDR3 is TGTGCCAGCAGCTTGATGTCCGGGACAGGCACCGGGGAGCTGTTTTTT.

This clone was observed a few times. The chain combines TRBV27 with TRBJ2-1; 12 positions agree with TRBD2. The CDR3 is 15 residues long. V lost 6 bases to trimming and J lost 9 bases; unmatched junction nucleotides: 9. CDR1 is MNHEY, CDR2 SMNVEV, per germline (reference sequence). In DNA, the CDR3 is TGTGCCAGCAGGGGGTGGACTAGCGGGAAGGGTGAGCAGTTCTTC. Protein: CASRGWTSGKGEQFF.

This clone was observed a few times. The rearrangement joins TRBV27 to TRBJ2-7; TRBD1 might be the D (6 bases). This CDR3 is 15 amino acids long. CDR1 MNHEY and CDR2 SMNVEV come from the germline V gene (reference sequence). The germline V and J ends were trimmed by 5 bases and 0 bases, with 14 bases remaining between them. The CDR3 region is CASSEQGYSSYEQYV. As DNA, the CDR3 is TGTGCCAGCAGTGAACAGGGATATAGCTCCTACGAGCAGTACGTC.

A few counts support this clone. This chain connects TRBV2 to TRBJ2-7; D unclear. Trimming removed 8 bases from V and 5 bases from J, with 13 bases in between. Germline-derived CDR1 and CDR2 are SNHLY and FYNNEI. The CDR3 is 12 amino acids. Here the CDR3 DNA reads TGTGCCAGCGAACGGCGACACAACGAGCAGTACGTC. This codes for CASERRHNEQYV.

The chain employs TRBV13 and TRBJ2-5, with 7 bases aligning to TRBD2. The CDR3 is made up of 14 amino acids. Per germline, CDR1 PRHDT and CDR2 FYEKMQ (reference sequence). V gave up 3 bases and J gave up 5 bases; unmatched junction bases: 6. In nucleotides, the CDR3 is TGTGCCAGCAGCTTCGGTAGGGGAGGGGAGACCCAGTACTTC. This translates into CASSFGRGGETQYF.

The chain couples TRBV11-1 to TRBJ2-3, with 8 positions matching TRBD2. Germline-derived CDR1 and CDR2 are SGHAT and FQDESV (reference sequence). The CDR3 totals 16 residues. Trimming removed 0 bases from V and 8 bases from J; junction bases left unmatched: 10. The CDR3 coding sequence is TGTGCCAGCAGCTTAGCCGGGACTAGAGTGCTGGGTACGCAGTATTTT. This encodes CASSLAGTRVLGTQYF.

This clone was recorded a few times. The chain uses TRBV7-9 and TRBJ2-2, with D unclear. Germline V lookup: CDR1 SEHNR, CDR2 FQNEAQ (reference sequence). V lost 1 base to trimming and J lost 6 bases, with 6 bases between them. The CDR3 extends over 13 amino acids. The CDR3 loop is CASSLDRPGELFF. The DNA for the CDR3 is TGTGCCAGCAGCTTAGACCGACCCGGGGAGCTGTTTTTT.

The chain employs TRBV27 and TRBJ1-2; 8 positions match TRBD1. The CDR3 is made up of 15 amino acids. V was pared by 6 bases and J by 3 bases, with 9 bases of the junction left unmatched. The germline V gene has CDR1 MNHEY and CDR2 SMNVEV (reference sequence). CDR3 sequence (DNA): TGTGCCAGCAGAATGGACAGGGCCAGCCACTATGGCTACACCTTC. Protein product: CASRMDRASHYGYTF.

Regarding this clone: Distinct nucleotide sequences in the sample also encode this CDR3. The rearrangement links TRBV30 to TRBJ1-1; D is undetermined. This CDR3 has 14 residues. Trimming shortened V by 4 bases and J by 6 bases, and 18 bases separated the two germline ends. Germline V gives CDR1 GTSNPN, CDR2 SVGIG (reference sequence). The CDR3 is CAWIRGRWAAEAFF. The CDR3 nucleotides are TGTGCCTGGATCCGAGGGCGGTGGGCCGCTGAAGCTTTCTTT.

This clone was seen a few times. The chain has TRBV6-5 and TRBJ1-3; D not resolved. Germline V CDR1 and CDR2: MNHEY, SVGAGI. This CDR3 spans 11 amino acids. Trimming cost V 9 bases and J 1 base, with 4 bases left between them. The CDR3 bases are TGTGCCAGTCGTTCTGGAAACACCATATATTTT. Residues: CASRSGNTIYF.

A few counts support this clone. The rearrangement links TRBV2 to TRBJ2-5; D may be TRBD1 (5 bases). CDR3 length: 13 amino acids. V shed 7 bases and J shed 5 bases, with 14 bases lying between them. Germline values: CDR1 SNHLY, CDR2 FYNNEI. The CDR3 loop reads CASNMAGPETQYF. CDR3 in DNA: TGTGCCAGCAATATGGCAGGGCCGGAGACCCAGTACTTC.

The chain joins TRBV25-1 to TRBJ2-4; weak D call: TRBD2 (5 bases). The CDR3 spans 15 residues. The V end was cut by 0 bases, the J end by 0 bases, with 6 bases between. CDR1 MGHDK and CDR2 SYGVNS come from the germline V gene. This chain's CDR3 is CASSEYAGAKNIQYF. As DNA, the CDR3 is TGTGCCAGCAGTGAATATGCGGGAGCCAAAAACATTCAGTACTTC.

A few counts support this clone. This chain connects TRBV30 to TRBJ2-4, with TRBD2 matching over 15 bases. Trimming at V came to 2 bases and at J to 1 base, leaving 12 bases not matched to a gene. The CDR3 has 20 residues. The germline V gene encodes CDR1 GTSNPN and CDR2 SVGIG (reference sequence). CDR3 nucleotides: TGTGCCTGGAGTCTATGGGGGACTAGCGGGAGGTGGATGGCCAAAAACATTCAGTACTTC. Translated, it gives CAWSLWGTSGRWMAKNIQYF. The whole variable domain, filled in from reference TRBV30 and TRBJ2-4, reads SQTIHQWPATLVQPVGSPLSLECTVEGTSNPNLYWYRQAAGRGLQLLFYSVGIGQISSEVPQNLSASRPQDRQFILSSKKLLLSDSGFYLCAWSLWGTSGRWMAKNIQYFGAGTRLSVL.